This T cell receptor beta chain was identified during a study of cytomegalovirus exposure and HLA in healthy donors. Study-wide background: Caucasian-associated ancestry cluster membership applied to about 80% of about 370 genotyped donors.

After removal of 5 bases from V and 0 bases from J, the junction contained 4 bases not matched to a gene. Germline V gene lookup returns CDR1 SGDLS and CDR2 YYNGEE. The CDR3 loop spans 14 amino acids. The study ran its PCR with 60 Vbeta and 13 Jbeta primers. Method: immunoSEQ multiplex PCR; TCRdb's copy keeps in-frame clones and lacks some. The sample has over 150,000 clones, around 72% seen once. This TCR was sampled from a man younger than 35 in good health and CMV-seronegative. The rearrangement joins TRBV9 to TRBJ2-5; 7 nucleotides match TRBD1. The sample taken for sequencing was PBMCs. CDR3 DNA sequence: TGTGCCAGCAGTACGACAGGGAACCAAGAGACCCAGTACTTC. Its translation is CASSTTGNQETQYF. The whole variable domain, remainder taken from reference TRBV9 and TRBJ2-5, is DSGVTQTPKHLITATGQRVTLRCSPRSGDLSVYWYQQSLDQGLQFLIQYYNGEERAKGNILERFSAQQFPDLHSELNLSSLELGDSALYFCASSTTGNQETQYFGPGTRLLVL.